Reported below is one TCR beta chain. The sample originates from a study of blood T cell repertoires in COVID-19. The overall study: Researchers got acute and convalescent COVID-19 samples from the United States, Italy and Spain. The cDNA or gDNA used as material had been derived from T cells, B-cell-depleted T cells, or PBMCs.

Per the authors' pipeline: The assay estimated nucleated cells by amplifying reference gene primers. This table comes from immunoSEQ multiplex PCR, and its TCRdb copy is limited to in-frame clones, with some not included. V and J calls and clone size are those listed in that table; D and trimming were worked out from the DNA. The sample lists 110,000 or so clones, about four fifths occurring once. V shed 2 bases and J shed 10 bases, with 12 bases lying between them. Germline CDR1 LGHDT, CDR2 YNNKEL (reference sequence). The CDR3 contains 14 residues. The TCR sequence derives from an elderly man with acute or convalescent COVID-19. The sequencing input was peripheral blood. The gene calls are TRBV3-1 (or the pseudogene TRBV3-2) and TRBJ1-6; weak D call: TRBD1 (5 bases). The CDR3 reads CASSQLKGRSPLHF. The CDR3 nucleotides read TGTGCCAGCAGCCAACTTAAGGGGCGGTCACCCCTCCACTTT.